A selection of T cell receptor beta chains follows, all from one sample in a study of OX40 agonist ivuxolimab in advanced cancers. Profiled with immunoSEQ multiplex PCR; TCRdb holds only in-frame clones, not every one. Of 70,000 to 80,000 clones listed, more than 65% are singletons. Sequences were derived from CD4+ or CD8+ T cells sorted from blood, sampled in a trial of the OX40 agonist ivuxolimab. The receptors stem from an adult with an advanced solid tumor such as melanoma, head and neck, liver or kidney cancer. Both conserved end residues are part of each CDR3. The D gene is left open where the match is weak. The size of a clone is reported for some rows only, either as once, few or many, or as a class for expanded clones.

clone_size	d_call	j_call	v_call	cdr3_nt	cdr3_aa
NA	TRBD2	TRBJ2-1	TRBV14	TGTGCCAGCAGCCACAAGTTAGCGGGAGGGCTTGAGCAGTTCTTC	CASSHKLAGGLEQFF
NA	NA	TRBJ1-2	TRBV6-1	TGTGCCAGCAGTGAACCTGGACACAGGGTGGGAGAGGGGTATGGCTACACCTTC	CASSEPGHRVGEGYGYTF
NA	TRBD2	TRBJ2-1	TRBV5-1	TGCGCCACCTCACTAGCGGGAGTTTACAATGAGCAGTTCTTC	CATSLAGVYNEQFF
few	TRBD2	TRBJ2-1	TRBV6-4	TGTGCCAGCAGTGACTCTAGCGGGGGGGCCTTTGAGCAGTTCTTC	CASSDSSGGAFEQFF
NA	TRBD2	TRBJ2-7	TRBV11-2	TGTGCCAGCAGCGGGGGACTAGCGGGGTCCTACGAGCAGTACTTC	CASSGGLAGSYEQYF
NA	TRBD1	TRBJ2-1	TRBV6-6	TGTGCCAGCAGTTATGGACAGGGTACCTACAATGAGCAGTTCTTC	CASSYGQGTYNEQFF
NA	NA	TRBJ2-3	TRBV2	TGTGCCAGCTGCCGGGACGAAACAGATACGCAGTATTTT	CASCRDETDTQYF
NA	NA	TRBJ1-3	TRBV5-6	TGTGCCAGCAGCCATATGTCAGGAAACTCTGGAAACACCATATATTTT	CASSHMSGNSGNTIYF
NA	TRBD1	TRBJ1-3	TRBV11-3	TGTGCCAGCAGCCACAGGGGAAGCTCTGGAAACACCATATATTTT	CASSHRGSSGNTIYF
NA	NA	TRBJ1-5	TRBV2	TGTGCCAGCAGTGAAGCGTCCGGGTACGATCAGCCCCAGCATTTT	CASSEASGYDQPQHF
NA	NA	TRBJ2-1	TRBV30	TGTGCCTGGCGCATAGCTGCCTACAATGAGCAGTTCTTC	CAWRIAAYNEQFF
NA	TRBD1	TRBJ2-7	TRBV6-6	TGTGCCAGCAGTTCCTCGGACAGGGTTCAGTACTTC	CASSSSDRVQYF
few	NA	TRBJ1-6	TRBV5-1	TGCGCCAGCAGCTTGTACGAGTCTAATTCACCCCTCCACTTT	CASSLYESNSPLHF
NA	NA	TRBJ1-1	TRBV29-1	TGCAGCGTTGAAGATCGGCAGCATGAAGCTTTCTTT	CSVEDRQHEAFF
NA	NA	TRBJ2-1	TRBV6-6	TGTGCCAGCAGTTACTCGACGGGGAACAATGAGCAGTTCTTC	CASSYSTGNNEQFF
NA	NA	TRBJ1-1	TRBV2	TGTGCCAGCAGTGTCAGGGCTGAAGCTTTCTTT	CASSVRAEAFF
once	NA	TRBJ1-6	TRBV4-2	TGTGCCAGCAGCCAAGATTACAGTTATAATTCACCCCTCCACTTT	CASSQDYSYNSPLHF
NA	NA	TRBJ1-1	TRBV7-3	TGTGCCAGCAGCTCCCAGGGAAACACTGAAGCTTTCTTT	CASSSQGNTEAFF
NA	NA	TRBJ2-3	TRBV9	TGTGCCAGCAGCACGAGCTGGACAGACTCTAGCACAGATACGCAGTATTTT	CASSTSWTDSSTDTQYF
few	NA	TRBJ1-2	TRBV4-3	TGCGCCAGCAGCCAGGCTCAGGAGGGCCACTATGGCTACACCTTC	CASSQAQEGHYGYTF
NA	NA	TRBJ1-2	TRBV5-4	TGTGCCAGCAGCCGCGACATCGGTGGCTACACCTTC	CASSRDIGGYTF
NA	TRBD1	TRBJ2-2	TRBV5-1	TGCGCCAGCAGCTTGGGACAGGGGGACACCGGGGAGCTGTTTTTT	CASSLGQGDTGELFF
NA	TRBD1	TRBJ2-7	TRBV19	TGTGCCAGTAGTACCCCCGGGACAGGGGGATCCGAGCAGTACTTC	CASSTPGTGGSEQYF
NA	NA	TRBJ2-2	TRBV6-1	TGTGCCAGCAGGCCGGGACAAGCGAACACCGGGGAGCTGTTTTTT	CASRPGQANTGELFF
NA	NA	TRBJ1-2	TRBV6-6	TGTGCCAGTCGAAGGGGTGTTGAGAGCTACACCTTC	CASRRGVESYTF
once	TRBD1	TRBJ1-4	TRBV7-9	TGTGCCAGCAGCCGACAGGGGTCGAATGAAAAACTGTTTTTT	CASSRQGSNEKLFF
NA	NA	TRBJ2-3	TRBV30	TGTGCCTGGAAAAAACGGGACTTCCGTAGCACAGATACGCAGTATTTT	CAWKKRDFRSTDTQYF
NA	NA	TRBJ2-3	TRBV6-5	TGTGCCAGCAGTTACTCGAGCGGGAGCACAGATACGCAGTATTTT	CASSYSSGSTDTQYF
NA	TRBD2	TRBJ2-1	TRBV5-1	TGCGCCAGCAGCGTTACGACTAGCGGGGGGGCGAATGAGCAGTTCTTC	CASSVTTSGGANEQFF
NA	TRBD1	TRBJ1-4	TRBV7-9	TGTGCCAGCAGCTCCACGACAGGGGATGAAAAACTGTTTTTT	CASSSTTGDEKLFF
NA	TRBD2	TRBJ2-1	TRBV19	TGTGCCAGTAGTCTCGGGACTAGCGCATACAATGAGCAGTTCTTC	CASSLGTSAYNEQFF
NA	NA	TRBJ1-3	TRBV7-2	TGTGCCAGCGGCTTAATGTCGAGGGGAGCAGCTGGCCAGAACACCATATATTTT	CASGLMSRGAAGQNTIYF
NA	NA	TRBJ2-3	TRBV5-1	TGCGCCAGCAGTCCCGACCCCGCCGGCCCAGATACGCAGTATTTT	CASSPDPAGPDTQYF
few	NA	TRBJ2-5	TRBV21-1	TGTGCCAGCAGCAAAGGAACAGGGGGAGGGGAGACCCAGTACTTC	CASSKGTGGGETQYF
NA	NA	TRBJ1-1	TRBV4-1	TGCGCCAGCAGCCAACTCGGGGGGGACACTGAAGCTTTCTTT	CASSQLGGDTEAFF